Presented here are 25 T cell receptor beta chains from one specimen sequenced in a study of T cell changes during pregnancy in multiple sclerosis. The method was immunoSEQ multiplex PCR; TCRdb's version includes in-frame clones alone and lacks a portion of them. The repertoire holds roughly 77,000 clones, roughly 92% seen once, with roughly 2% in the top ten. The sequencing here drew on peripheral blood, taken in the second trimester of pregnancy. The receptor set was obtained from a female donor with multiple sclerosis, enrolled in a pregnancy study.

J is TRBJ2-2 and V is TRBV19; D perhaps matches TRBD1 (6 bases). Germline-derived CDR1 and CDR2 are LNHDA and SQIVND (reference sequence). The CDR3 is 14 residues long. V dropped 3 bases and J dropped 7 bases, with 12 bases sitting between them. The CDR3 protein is CASSINRVGGELFF. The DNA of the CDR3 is TGTGCCAGTAGTATTAACAGGGTAGGCGGGGAGCTGTTTTTT.

CDR3: CASSLAPNQETQYF. The CDR3 DNA follows: TGTGCCAGCAGCTTAGCCCCAAACCAAGAGACCCAGTACTTC. V usage is TRBV11-2 and J usage is TRBJ2-5; D gene unclear. The germline CDR1 and CDR2 sequences are SGHAT and FQNNGV. The CDR3 sequence is 14 residues long. Trimming shortened V by 1 base and J by 0 bases, and 6 bases separated the two germline ends.

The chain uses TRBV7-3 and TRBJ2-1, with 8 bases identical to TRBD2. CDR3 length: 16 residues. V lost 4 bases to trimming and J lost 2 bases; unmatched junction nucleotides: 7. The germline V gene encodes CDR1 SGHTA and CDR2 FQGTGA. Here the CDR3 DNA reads TGTGCCAGCAGCTCTGGGACTAGACGGCCCTACAATGAGCAGTTCTTC. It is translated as CASSSGTRRPYNEQFF.

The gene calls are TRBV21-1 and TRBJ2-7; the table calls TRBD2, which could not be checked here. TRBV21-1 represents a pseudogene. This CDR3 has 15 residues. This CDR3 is CASSPPGTLNYEQYF. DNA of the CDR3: TGTGCCAGCAGCCCCCCTGGGACTTTAAACTACGAGCAGTACTTC.

The CDR3 sequence: CASSSLAAPGNEQYF. The CDR3 DNA follows: TGTGCCAGCAGCTCACTAGCGGCCCCGGGGAACGAGCAGTACTTC. The chain joins TRBV5-5 to TRBJ2-7; TRBD2 aligns across 8 bases. V dropped 3 bases and J dropped 5; count of bases not matched to a gene: 10. The CDR3 covers 15 residues. Germline V gene lookup returns CDR1 SGHKS and CDR2 YYEKEE (reference sequence).

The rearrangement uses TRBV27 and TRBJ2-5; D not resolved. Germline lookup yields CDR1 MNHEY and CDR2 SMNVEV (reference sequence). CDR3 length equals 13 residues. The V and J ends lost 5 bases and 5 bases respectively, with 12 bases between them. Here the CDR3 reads CASSPPLRETQYF. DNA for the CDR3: TGTGCCAGCAGTCCCCCTCTTCGGGAGACCCAGTACTTC.

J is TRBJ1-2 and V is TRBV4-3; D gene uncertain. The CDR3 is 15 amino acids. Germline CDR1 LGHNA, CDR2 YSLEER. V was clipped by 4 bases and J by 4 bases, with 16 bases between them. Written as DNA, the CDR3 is TGCGCCAGCAGCCCCTCCTTGACCCCTAGCTATGGCTACACCTTC. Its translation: CASSPSLTPSYGYTF.

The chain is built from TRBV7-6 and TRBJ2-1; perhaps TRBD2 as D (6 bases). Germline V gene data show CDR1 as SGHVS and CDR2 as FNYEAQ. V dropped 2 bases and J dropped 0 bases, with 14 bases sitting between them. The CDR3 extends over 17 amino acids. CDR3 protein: CASSLSSSARSYNEQFF. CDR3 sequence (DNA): TGTGCCAGCAGCTTATCCTCTAGCGCCCGCTCCTACAATGAGCAGTTCTTC.

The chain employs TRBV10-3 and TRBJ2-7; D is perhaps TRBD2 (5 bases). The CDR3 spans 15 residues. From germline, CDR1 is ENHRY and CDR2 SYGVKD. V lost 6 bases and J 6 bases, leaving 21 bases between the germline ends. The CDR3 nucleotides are TGTGCCATCAGATCCTTATTACAAGGACTCGGCGAGCAGTACTTC. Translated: CAIRSLLQGLGEQYF.

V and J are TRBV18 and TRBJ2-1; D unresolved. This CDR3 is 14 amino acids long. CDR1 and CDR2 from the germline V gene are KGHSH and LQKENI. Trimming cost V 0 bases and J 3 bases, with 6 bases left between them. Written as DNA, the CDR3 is TGTGCCAGCTCACCACCACCGGGCTACAATGAGCAGTTCTTC. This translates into CASSPPPGYNEQFF.

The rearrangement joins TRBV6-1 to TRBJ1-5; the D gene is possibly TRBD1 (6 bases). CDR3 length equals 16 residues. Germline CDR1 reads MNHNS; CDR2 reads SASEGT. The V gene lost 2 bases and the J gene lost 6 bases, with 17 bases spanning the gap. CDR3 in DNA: TGTGCCAGCAGTGAAACAATCCGAGGGGGAAGTCAGCCCCAGCATTTT. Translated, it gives CASSETIRGGSQPQHF.

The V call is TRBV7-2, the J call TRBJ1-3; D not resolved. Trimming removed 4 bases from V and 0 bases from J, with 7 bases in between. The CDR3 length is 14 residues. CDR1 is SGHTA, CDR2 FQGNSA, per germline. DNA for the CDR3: TGTGCCAGCAGCTCCAGGTCCTCTGGAAACACCATATATTTT. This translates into CASSSRSSGNTIYF.

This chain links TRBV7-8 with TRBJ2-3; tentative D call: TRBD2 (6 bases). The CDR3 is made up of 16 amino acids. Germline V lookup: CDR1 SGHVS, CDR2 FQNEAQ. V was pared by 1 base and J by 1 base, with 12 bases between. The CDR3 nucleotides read TGTGCCAGCAGCTTAGATATGTCGGGGGGCACAGATACGCAGTATTTT. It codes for CASSLDMSGGTDTQYF.

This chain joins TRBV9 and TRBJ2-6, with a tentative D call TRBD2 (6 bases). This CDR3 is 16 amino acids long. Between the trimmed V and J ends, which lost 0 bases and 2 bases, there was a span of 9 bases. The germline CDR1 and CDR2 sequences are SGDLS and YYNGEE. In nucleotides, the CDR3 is TGTGCCAGCAGCGTAGGGACGGGGGCTGGGGCCAACGTCCTGACTTTC. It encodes CASSVGTGAGANVLTF.

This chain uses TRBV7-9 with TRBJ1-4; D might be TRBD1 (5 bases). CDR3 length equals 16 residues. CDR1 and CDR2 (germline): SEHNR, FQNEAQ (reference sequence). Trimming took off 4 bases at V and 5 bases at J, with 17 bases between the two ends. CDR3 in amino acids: CASSWGERGENEKLFF. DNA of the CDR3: TGTGCCAGCAGCTGGGGGGAGAGGGGAGAAAATGAAAAACTGTTTTTT.

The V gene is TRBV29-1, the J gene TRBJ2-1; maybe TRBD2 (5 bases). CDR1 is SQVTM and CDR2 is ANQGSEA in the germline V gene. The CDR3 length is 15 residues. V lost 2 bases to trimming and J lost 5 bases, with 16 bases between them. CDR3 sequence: CSVETPGRADNEQFF. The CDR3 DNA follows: TGCAGCGTTGAAACACCGGGGAGAGCGGACAATGAGCAGTTCTTC.

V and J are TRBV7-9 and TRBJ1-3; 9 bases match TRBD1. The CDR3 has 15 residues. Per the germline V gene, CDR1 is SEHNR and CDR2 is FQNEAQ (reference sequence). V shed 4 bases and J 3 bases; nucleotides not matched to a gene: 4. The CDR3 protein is CASSSTGGGGNTIYF. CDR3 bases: TGTGCCAGCAGCTCGACAGGGGGAGGTGGAAACACCATATATTTT.

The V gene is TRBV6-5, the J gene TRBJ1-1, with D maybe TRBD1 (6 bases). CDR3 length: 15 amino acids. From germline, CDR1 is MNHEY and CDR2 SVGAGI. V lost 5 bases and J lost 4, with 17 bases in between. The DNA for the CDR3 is TGTGCCAGCAGTCGGGGGGGCGCGGGTACCACTGAAGCTTTCTTT. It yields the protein CASSRGGAGTTEAFF.

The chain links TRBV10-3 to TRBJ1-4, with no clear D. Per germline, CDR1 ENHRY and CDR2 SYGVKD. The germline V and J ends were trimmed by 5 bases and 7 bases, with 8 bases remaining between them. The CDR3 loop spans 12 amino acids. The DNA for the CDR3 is TGTGCCATCAGTCGGGGTGGTGAAAAACTGTTTTTT. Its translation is CAISRGGEKLFF.

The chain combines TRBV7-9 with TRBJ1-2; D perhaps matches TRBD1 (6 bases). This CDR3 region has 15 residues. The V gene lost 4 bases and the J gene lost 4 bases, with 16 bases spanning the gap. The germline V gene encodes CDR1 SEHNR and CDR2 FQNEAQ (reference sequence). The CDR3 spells CASSSSGEEGYGYTF. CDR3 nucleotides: TGTGCCAGCAGCTCCTCAGGGGAAGAAGGCTATGGCTACACCTTC. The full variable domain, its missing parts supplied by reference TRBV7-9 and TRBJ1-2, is DTGVSQNPRHKITKRGQNVTFRCDPISEHNRLYWYRQTLGQGPEFLTYFQNEAQLEKSRLLSDRFSAERPKGSFSTLEIQRTEQGDSAMYLCASSSSGEEGYGYTFGSGTRLTVV.

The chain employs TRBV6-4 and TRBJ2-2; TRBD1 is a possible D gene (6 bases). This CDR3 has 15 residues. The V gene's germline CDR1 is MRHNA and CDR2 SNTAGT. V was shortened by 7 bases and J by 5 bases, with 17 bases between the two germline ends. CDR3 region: CASKGLGRGTGELFF. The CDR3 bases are TGTGCCAGCAAAGGGCTCGGTAGGGGGACCGGGGAGCTGTTTTTT.

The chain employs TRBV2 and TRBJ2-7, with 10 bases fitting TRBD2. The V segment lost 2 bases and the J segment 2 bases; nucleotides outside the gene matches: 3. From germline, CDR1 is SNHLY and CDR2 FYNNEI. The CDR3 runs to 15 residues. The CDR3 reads CASSEPSGSTYEQYF. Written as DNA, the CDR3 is TGTGCCAGCAGTGAACCTAGCGGGAGTACCTACGAGCAGTACTTC.

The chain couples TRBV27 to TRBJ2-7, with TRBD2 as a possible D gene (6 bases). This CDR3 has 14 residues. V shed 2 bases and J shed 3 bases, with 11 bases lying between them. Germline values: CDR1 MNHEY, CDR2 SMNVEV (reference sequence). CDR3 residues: CASSLVGGSYEQYF. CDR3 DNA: TGTGCCAGCAGTTTAGTTGGAGGGAGCTACGAGCAGTACTTC.

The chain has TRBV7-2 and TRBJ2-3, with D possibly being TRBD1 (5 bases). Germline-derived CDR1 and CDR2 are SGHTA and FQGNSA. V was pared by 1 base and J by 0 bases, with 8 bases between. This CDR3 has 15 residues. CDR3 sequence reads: CASSLVGASTDTQYF. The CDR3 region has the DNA TGTGCCAGCAGCTTAGTAGGGGCTAGCACAGATACGCAGTATTTT.

The CDR3 sequence is CASSFSGQGPYEQYF. The CDR3 DNA reads TGTGCCAGCAGTTTTTCGGGACAGGGCCCCTACGAGCAGTACTTC. V usage is TRBV27 and J usage is TRBJ2-7; the match to TRBD1 covers 9 bases. The CDR3 extends over 15 amino acids. Trimming cost V 3 bases and J 2 bases; bases outside gene matches: 5. Germline assignment: CDR1 MNHEY and CDR2 SMNVEV (reference sequence).